This note documents a single T cell receptor beta chain sequence. Its antigen remains unidentified. These data come from a study of CD8 T cells in ankylosing spondylitis. TCRdb re-called the 5' RACE reads with MiXCR, one entry per CDR3 protein. The sample records more than 500,000 distinct CDR3 sequences, 5.3% being singletons. Germline V CDR1 and CDR2: SGHTA, FQGNSA. The ends lost 7 bases at V and 7 bases at J; junction bases unmatched: 5. This CDR3 is built from 14 residues. Findings and caveats of the study: Seven to nine highly homologous variants formed a TCR beta motif that appeared characteristic of ankylosing spondylitis blood.

The V gene is TRBV7-2, the J gene TRBJ2-2; 11 bases are shared with TRBD1. The clonotype originates from a male donor with ankylosing spondylitis. The source material was blood, either unsorted or a sorted T cell fraction (not recorded which). This CDR3 reads CASTRTGGIGELFF. The CDR3 nucleotides are TGTGCCAGCACCCGGACAGGGGGCATCGGGGAGCTGTTTTTT.